A single sample gave rise to the 8 T cell receptor beta chains below, sequenced in a study of shared clonotypes between healthy human individuals. Sequencing used immunoSEQ multiplex PCR; TCRdb keeps in-frame clones, though not all of them. The sample includes about 1.1 million clones, 70% to 80% of them seen just once. The sample was memory CD4+ T cells from PBMCs. Indicated subset: CD45RA-negative fraction. These receptors originate from a man aged 18 to 29 in good health. Some clones in this sample may be carry-over from other donors' samples.

This clone occurred a few times. The rearrangement joins TRBV6-5 to TRBJ2-1; maybe TRBD2 (6 bases). The CDR3 runs 15 residues. Germline V gene data show CDR1 as MNHEY and CDR2 as SVGAGI. V was shortened by 4 bases and J by 0 bases, with 10 bases between the two germline ends. DNA for the CDR3: TGTGCCAGCAGTTGGGACTCGAGCTCCTACAATGAGCAGTTCTTC. It specifies CASSWDSSSYNEQFF.

In regard to this clone: A read error is likely here: a far larger clone is one base away. V usage is TRBV6-1 and J usage is TRBJ2-6; D perhaps matches TRBD2 (5 bases). CDR1 MNHNS and CDR2 SASEGT come from the germline V gene. This CDR3 region has 16 residues. This CDR3 is CASSELDFSEANVLTF. The CDR3 nucleotides are TGTGCCAGCAGTGAATTGGACTTCTCTGAGGCCAACGTCCTGACTTTC.

In DNA form, the CDR3 reads TGTGCCAGCAGCACAGAGTTTAGCACAGATACGCAGTATTTT. This encodes CASSTEFSTDTQYF. The gene calls are TRBV11-2 and TRBJ2-3; D not certain. The V gene lost 5 bases and the J gene lost 0 bases, with 9 bases spanning the gap. CDR3 size: 14 residues. Germline V gene sequence: CDR1 SGHAT, CDR2 FQNNGV.

The chain joins TRBV2 to TRBJ1-1; possible D gene TRBD1, 6 bases. The V gene lost 4 bases and the J gene lost 1 base, with 7 bases spanning the gap. This CDR3 contains 13 residues. From germline, CDR1 is SNHLY and CDR2 FYNNEI. CDR3 nucleotide sequence: TGTGCCAGCAGTGTCAGGGGGAACACTGAAGCTTTCTTT. Translation: CASSVRGNTEAFF.

For this clone: Other nucleotide sequences in the sample specify the same CDR3. The gene calls are TRBV5-1 and TRBJ1-2; possibly TRBD1 for D (5 bases). This CDR3 has 14 amino acids. V lost 0 bases and J lost 2, with 8 bases in between. Germline V CDR1 and CDR2: SGHRS, YFSETQ. The CDR3 sequence is CASSLVGQNYGYTF. CDR3 bases: TGCGCCAGCAGCTTGGTGGGGCAGAACTATGGCTACACCTTC.

The gene calls are TRBV28 and TRBJ2-7, with D perhaps matching TRBD1 (6 bases). The germline gives CDR1 MDHEN, CDR2 SYDVKM. The V end lost 6 bases, the J end lost 1 base, and 13 bases lay between the germline ends. The CDR3 is 14 residues long. CDR3 residues: CASRRGDRSYEQYF. DNA of the CDR3: TGTGCCAGCAGAAGGGGTGACAGGTCCTACGAGCAGTACTTC.

This clone is a singleton in its sample. The same CDR3 can be traced to other DNA sequences in this sample. The rearrangement uses TRBV5-4 and TRBJ2-5; maybe TRBD2 (6 bases). CDR3 length: 14 residues. Germline V CDR1 and CDR2: SGHNT, YYREEE (reference sequence). Trimming stripped 2 bases from V and 0 bases from J, with 8 bases between. The CDR3 region is CASSFRDYQETQYF. CDR3 nucleotide sequence: TGTGCCAGCAGCTTTAGGGACTACCAAGAGACCCAGTACTTC.

This sequence joins TRBV19 and TRBJ1-5; D gene ambiguous. The germline CDR1 and CDR2 sequences are LNHDA and SQIVND (reference sequence). This CDR3 is 13 amino acids long. The CDR3 protein is CATNGGSNQPQHF. The CDR3 DNA reads as TGTGCTACGAATGGAGGAAGCAATCAGCCCCAGCATTTT.